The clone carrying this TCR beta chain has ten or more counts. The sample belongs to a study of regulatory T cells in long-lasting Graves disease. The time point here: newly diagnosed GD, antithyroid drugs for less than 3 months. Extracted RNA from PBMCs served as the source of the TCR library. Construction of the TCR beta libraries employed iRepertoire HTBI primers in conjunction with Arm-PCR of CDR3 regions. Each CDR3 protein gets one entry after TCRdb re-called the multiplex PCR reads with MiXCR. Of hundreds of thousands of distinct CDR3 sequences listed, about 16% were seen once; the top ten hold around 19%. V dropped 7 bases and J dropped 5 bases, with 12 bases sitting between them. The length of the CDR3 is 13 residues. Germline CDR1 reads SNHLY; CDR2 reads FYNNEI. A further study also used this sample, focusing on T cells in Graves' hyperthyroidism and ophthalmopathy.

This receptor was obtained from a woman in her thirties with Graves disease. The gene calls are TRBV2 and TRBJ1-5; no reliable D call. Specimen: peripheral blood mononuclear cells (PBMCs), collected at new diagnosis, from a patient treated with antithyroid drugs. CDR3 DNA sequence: TGTGCCAGCACACGATATAGGGATCAGCCCCAGCATTTT. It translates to CASTRYRDQPQHF.